A single sample is the source of the 32 T cell receptor beta chains below, sequenced in a study of long-term antiretroviral therapy in people with HIV. Sequencing relied on immunoSEQ assay v3.0, run at survey level. Assay: immunoSEQ multiplex PCR; the TCRdb copy retains only in-frame clones and omits some. The sample gives around 15,000 clones, around 75% of which show up once; about 14% is in the top ten. The material was unsorted PBMCs, obtained 1.5 years before starting antiretroviral therapy. The receptors were gathered from a woman between 45 and 65 years old with HIV.

This clone appeared a few times. V and J are TRBV13 and TRBJ1-6, with D possibly matching TRBD1 (5 bases). The CDR3 consists of 15 residues. The germline CDR1 and CDR2 sequences are PRHDT and FYEKMQ (reference sequence). V was pared by 4 bases and J by 9 bases, with 16 bases between. The chain's CDR3 is CASSSRRGSSSPLHF. CDR3 DNA: TGTGCCAGCAGCTCCCGAAGGGGCTCGTCTTCACCCCTCCACTTT.

The genes are TRBV7-9 and TRBJ2-5; 7 bases align to TRBD1. The V gene's germline CDR1 is SEHNR and CDR2 FQNEAQ (reference sequence). After removal of 3 bases from V and 0 bases from J, the junction contained 4 bases not matched to a gene. This CDR3 region has 15 residues. The CDR3 nucleotides are TGTGCCAGCAGCTTCGGGACAGTGTACCAAGAGACCCAGTACTTC. Residues: CASSFGTVYQETQYF.

The rearrangement links TRBV5-1 to TRBJ2-3; D possibly corresponds to TRBD1 (6 bases). CDR1 and CDR2 (germline): SGHRS, YFSETQ. The CDR3 length is 16 residues. Trimming removed 5 bases from V and 3 bases from J, with 19 bases in between. Written as DNA, the CDR3 is TGCGCCAGCAGACTCACCCCAGGGGAAGGGACAGATACGCAGTATTTT. Its protein product is CASRLTPGEGTDTQYF. Supplemented by reference TRBV5-1 and TRBJ2-3, the full variable domain reads KAGVTQTPRYLIKTRGQQVTLSCSPISGHRSVSWYQQTPGQGLQFLFEYFSETQRNKGNFPGRFSGRQFSNSRSEMNVSTLELGDSALYLCASRLTPGEGTDTQYFGPGTRLTVL.

The rearrangement joins TRBV21-1 to TRBJ2-7. TRBV21-1 is a documented pseudogene. The CDR3 is made up of 16 amino acids. The CDR3 nucleotides read TGTGCCAGCAGCAAAAGGGCCCGGGACGGGTCCTACGAGCAGTACTTC. It codes for CASSKRARDGSYEQYF.

The gene calls are TRBV5-6 and TRBJ1-5; D is ambiguous. The V gene lost 1 base and the J gene lost 4 bases, with 9 bases spanning the gap. Germline-derived CDR1 and CDR2 are SGHDT and YYEEEE. The CDR3 is 14 residues long. The CDR3 DNA sequence: TGTGCCAGCAGCTTGTTTGGGCCTAATCAGCCCCAGCATTTT. This encodes CASSLFGPNQPQHF.

This clone was seen a handful of times. The chain joins TRBV19 to TRBJ2-2; D is unresolved. Trimming stripped 1 base from V and 4 bases from J, with 7 bases between. The CDR3 is made up of 14 amino acids. The germline CDR1 and CDR2 sequences are LNHDA and SQIVND (reference sequence). The CDR3 DNA sequence: TGTGCCAGTAGTATAGCAAGTGGCACCGGGGAGCTGTTTTTT. Translation: CASSIASGTGELFF.

This clone was seen only a few times. The J gene is TRBJ1-1, the V gene TRBV27; 7 nucleotides line up with TRBD1. Germline lookup yields CDR1 MNHEY and CDR2 SMNVEV (reference sequence). This CDR3 has 14 amino acids. J was trimmed by 1 base and V by 6 bases; bases with no gene match: 5. The CDR3 region is CASSRDRSNTEAFF. DNA of the CDR3: TGTGCCAGCAGCCGGGACAGATCGAACACTGAAGCTTTCTTT.

This chain connects TRBV6-5 to TRBJ1-2; 10 positions agree with TRBD1. Germline V lookup: CDR1 MNHEY, CDR2 SVGAGI. V was clipped by 6 bases and J by 8 bases; unmatched bases: 6. The CDR3 sequence is 13 residues long. The CDR3 bases are TGTGCCAGCAGGGGACAGGGGAGAGGAGGCTACACCTTC. It codes for CASRGQGRGGYTF.

The genes are TRBV29-1 and TRBJ2-3; 8 bases map to TRBD1. The CDR3 consists of 12 residues. CDR1 and CDR2 (germline): SQVTM, ANQGSEA. V lost 7 bases, J lost 4 bases, and 4 bases stayed unmatched. CDR3 nucleotide sequence: TGCAGCGGCGGACAGGGTCCAGATACGCAGTATTTT. Amino acid sequence: CSGGQGPDTQYF.

This clone occurred a few times. The chain is built from TRBV7-2 and TRBJ1-5; no clear D. The CDR3 runs 16 residues. V lost 5 bases and J 3 bases, leaving 17 bases between the germline ends. Germline V gene sequence: CDR1 SGHTA, CDR2 FQGNSA. The CDR3 nucleotides read TGTGCCAGCAGCCCTTCGGCCTTACCGCCCAATCAGCCCCAGCATTTT. Translated, it gives CASSPSALPPNQPQHF.

This clone was counted only a few times. This chain links TRBV9 with TRBJ1-4; D gene uncertain. V lost 4 bases to trimming and J lost 7 bases, with 17 bases between them. In germline, CDR1 is SGDLS, CDR2 YYNGEE. The CDR3 loop spans 15 amino acids. The CDR3 bases are TGTGCCAGCAGCCCCAACCTGCCCGGAACTGAAAAACTGTTTTTT. Translation gives CASSPNLPGTEKLFF.

The chain employs TRBV5-5 and TRBJ2-7; D tentatively fits TRBD1 or TRBD2 (5 bases each). Germline CDR1 reads SGHKS; CDR2 reads YYEKEE (reference sequence). V shed 0 bases and J shed 3 bases, with 10 bases lying between them. The CDR3 is 14 residues long. The CDR3 nucleotides read TGTGCCAGCAGCTTGGTGGGGACCATCTACGAGCAGTACTTC. Protein: CASSLVGTIYEQYF.

The chain joins TRBV7-2 to TRBJ2-6; no firm D call. V shed 1 base and J shed 4 bases, with 11 bases lying between them. The CDR3 is made up of 16 amino acids. Germline V CDR1 and CDR2: SGHTA, FQGNSA. CDR3 DNA: TGTGCCAGCAGCTTAGGAGGCGCCGGGGGGGCCAACGTCCTGACTTTC. This encodes CASSLGGAGGANVLTF.

The chain joins TRBV7-9 to TRBJ2-7; TRBD1 matches at 7 bases. Per the germline V gene, CDR1 is SEHNR and CDR2 is FQNEAQ (reference sequence). Losses at the gene ends were 6 bases for V and 7 bases for J; bases not matched to a gene: 18. There are 16 residues in the CDR3. The CDR3 here is CASSRADRLMGGEQYF. In nucleotides, the CDR3 is TGTGCCAGCAGTCGAGCGGACAGGTTAATGGGTGGGGAGCAGTACTTC. Looking up the rest from reference TRBV7-9 and TRBJ2-7 gives the full variable domain: DTGVSQNPRHKITKRGQNVTFRCDPISEHNRLYWYRQTLGQGPEFLTYFQNEAQLEKSRLLSDRFSAERPKGSFSTLEIQRTEQGDSAMYLCASSRADRLMGGEQYFGPGTRLTVT.

This clone was observed a single time. The chain uses TRBV7-9 and TRBJ2-3, with D tentatively TRBD2 (6 bases). The CDR3 contains 16 residues. CDR1 is SEHNR and CDR2 is FQNEAQ in the germline V gene (reference sequence). V gave up 5 bases and J gave up 0 bases, with 15 bases separating them. DNA for the CDR3: TGTGCCAGCAGCCAATATTCCGGGACTAGCACAGATACGCAGTATTTT. Its protein is CASSQYSGTSTDTQYF. Together with reference TRBV7-9 and TRBJ2-3, the CDR3 gives the full variable domain: DTGVSQNPRHKITKRGQNVTFRCDPISEHNRLYWYRQTLGQGPEFLTYFQNEAQLEKSRLLSDRFSAERPKGSFSTLEIQRTEQGDSAMYLCASSQYSGTSTDTQYFGPGTRLTVL.

The chain carries TRBV9 and TRBJ2-3; the D is unclear. Germline loops: CDR1 SGDLS, CDR2 YYNGEE. This CDR3 is built from 15 residues. Trimming pared 0 bases from V and 8 bases from J, leaving 16 bases between. Here the CDR3 DNA reads TGTGCCAGCAGCGTAGAGGCAGTCGGAGTAAGTACGCAGTATTTT. Amino acid sequence: CASSVEAVGVSTQYF.

This clone has more than one count but fewer than ten. The chain has TRBV9 and TRBJ1-2; D gene uncertain. Germline V gene lookup returns CDR1 SGDLS and CDR2 YYNGEE. The CDR3 spans 12 residues. Trimming removed 3 bases at V and 5 bases at J, with 8 bases between. The CDR3 here is CASSATTYGYTF. For the CDR3, the DNA is TGTGCCAGCAGCGCTACAACTTATGGCTACACCTTC.

This sequence joins TRBV10-3 and TRBJ1-2; D remains ambiguous. CDR1 and CDR2 from the germline V gene are ENHRY and SYGVKD. This CDR3 is 14 amino acids long. V gave up 4 bases and J gave up 0 bases, with 9 bases separating them. This CDR3 reads CAISGAVANYGYTF. The CDR3, as DNA: TGTGCCATCAGTGGGGCGGTGGCTAACTATGGCTACACCTTC.

The V gene is TRBV5-1, the J gene TRBJ2-2, with D possibly being TRBD1 (6 bases). The CDR3 is 15 amino acids. V lost 2 bases and J 3 bases, leaving 11 bases between the germline ends. Germline-derived CDR1 and CDR2 are SGHRS and YFSETQ. DNA of the CDR3: TGCGCCAGCAGCTTCACAGGGATCGACACCGGGGAGCTGTTTTTT. This codes for CASSFTGIDTGELFF.

J is TRBJ2-3 and V is TRBV7-2; D is uncertain. CDR1 is SGHTA, CDR2 FQGNSA, per germline. This CDR3 region has 14 residues. With 3 bases removed from V and 4 bases from J, the gap between germline ends came to 11 bases. The CDR3: CASSFRLGPDTQYF. DNA for the CDR3: TGTGCCAGCAGCTTTAGGCTCGGGCCAGATACGCAGTATTTT. Looking up the rest from reference TRBV7-2 and TRBJ2-3 gives the full variable domain: GAGVSQSPSNKVTEKGKDVELRCDPISGHTALYWYRQSLGQGLEFLIYFQGNSAPDKSGLPSDRFSAERTGGSVSTLTIQRTQQEDSAVYLCASSFRLGPDTQYFGPGTRLTVL.

The genes are TRBV7-9 and TRBJ1-1; no reliable D call. Between the trimmed V and J ends, which lost 5 bases and 5 bases, there was a span of 18 bases. Germline CDR1 is SEHNR and CDR2 is FQNEAQ (reference sequence). The length of the CDR3 is 15 residues. The CDR3 bases are TGTGCCAGCAGCCCATCCGTTTCGGTAGATACTGAAGCTTTCTTT. It translates to CASSPSVSVDTEAFF.

This clone was observed once. The J gene is TRBJ1-4, the V gene TRBV21-1; TRBD1, the table's D call, was not compared with the DNA. TRBV21-1 is a recognized pseudogene. The CDR3 is 16 amino acids. For the CDR3, the DNA is TGTGCCAGCAGCAAAAGTCCGGGACAGGGGGGTGAAAAACTGTTTTTT. Amino acid sequence: CASSKSPGQGGEKLFF.

This chain connects TRBV7-7 to TRBJ2-2; the match to TRBD2 covers 7 bases. Germline CDR1 SSHAT, CDR2 FNYEAQ (reference sequence). V trimming: 5 bases; J trimming: 5 bases; junction bases outside the gene matches: 11. The CDR3 loop spans 16 amino acids. CDR3 residues: CASSTGTWGGTGELFF. CDR3 DNA: TGTGCCAGCAGCACCGGGACCTGGGGGGGAACCGGGGAGCTGTTTTTT.

The chain is built from TRBV27 and TRBJ1-4, with D hard to call. The CDR3 runs to 13 residues. The V end was cut by 6 bases, the J end by 0 bases, with 5 bases between. Germline V lookup: CDR1 MNHEY, CDR2 SMNVEV (reference sequence). The CDR3 nucleotides are TGTGCCAGCAGGGGAGCAACTAATGAAAAACTGTTTTTT. Its protein product is CASRGATNEKLFF.

The rearrangement links TRBV10-1 to TRBJ2-4; D is unresolved. The CDR3 runs to 13 residues. Germline CDR1 reads WNHNN; CDR2 reads SYGVQD (reference sequence). V lost 9 bases and J lost 3, with 12 bases in between. DNA of the CDR3: TGCGCCAGTTCCATCCCGGGCAAAAACATTCAGTACTTC. Its protein is CASSIPGKNIQYF.

This clone was observed a handful of times. V and J are TRBV2 and TRBJ2-7, with unresolved D. V lost 5 bases to trimming and J lost 3 bases, with 8 bases between them. The CDR3 extends over 12 amino acids. Germline-derived CDR1 and CDR2 are SNHLY and FYNNEI. The CDR3 DNA reads as TGTGCCAGCAGTCCGACGGACTACGAGCAGTACGTC. Translated, it gives CASSPTDYEQYV.

This chain connects TRBV11-3 to TRBJ2-3; the D call may be TRBD1 or TRBD2 (7 bases each). The germline CDR1 and CDR2 sequences are SGHNT and YENEEA. The CDR3 extends over 14 amino acids. V was pared by 5 bases and J by 6 bases, with 15 bases between. This chain's CDR3 is CASSPQGTTDTQYF. CDR3 nucleotide sequence: TGTGCCAGCAGCCCACAGGGGACTACGGATACGCAGTATTTT.

V is TRBV2 and J is TRBJ2-1; 7 nucleotides line up with TRBD2. Germline CDR1 and CDR2: SNHLY and FYNNEI. CDR3 length: 16 amino acids. Trimming cost V 0 bases and J 4 bases; bases outside gene matches: 6. The CDR3 nucleotides are TGTGCCAGCAGTGAAGCGCTCGGACTAGGTTACAATGAGCAGTTCTTC. It yields the protein CASSEALGLGYNEQFF.

V gene TRBV27 combines with J gene TRBJ1-6; 8 nucleotides agree with TRBD1. The junction had 18 bases not matched to a gene; V was cut back by 1 base and J by 10 bases. The CDR3 totals 19 residues. Germline assignment: CDR1 MNHEY and CDR2 SMNVEV (reference sequence). The CDR3: CASSLYPPDRASGGSPLHF. The CDR3 bases are TGTGCCAGCAGTTTATACCCGCCGGACAGGGCTAGCGGAGGATCACCCCTCCACTTT.

This clone has a single count. The rearrangement uses TRBV6-4 and TRBJ1-1; 9 bases align to TRBD1. The CDR3 runs 13 residues. J gave up 1 base and V 9 bases, and 3 bases lay outside the gene matches. CDR1 and CDR2 (germline): MRHNA, SNTAGT. The CDR3 loop reads CASPGQGNTEAFF. In DNA, the CDR3 is TGTGCCAGTCCGGGACAGGGGAACACTGAAGCTTTCTTT.

The chain recombines TRBV19 with TRBJ1-2; D uncertain. V shed 10 bases and J shed 5 bases, with 14 bases lying between them. Germline loops: CDR1 LNHDA, CDR2 SQIVND (reference sequence). This CDR3 spans 12 amino acids. This chain's CDR3 is CATLGDGYGYTF. The DNA for the CDR3 is TGTGCCACCCTAGGCGACGGGTATGGCTACACCTTC.

The chain couples TRBV4-1 to TRBJ2-7, with D perhaps matching TRBD1 or TRBD2 (5 bases each). V was trimmed by 1 base and J by 3 bases, leaving 13 bases between them. The CDR3 loop spans 15 amino acids. The V gene's germline CDR1 is MGHRA and CDR2 YSYEKL. This CDR3 reads CASSQVDGAVYEQYF. DNA for the CDR3: TGCGCCAGCAGCCAAGTGGACGGGGCGGTCTACGAGCAGTACTTC.